The clone carrying this T cell receptor (beta chain) occurred once. The table came from immunoSEQ multiplex PCR; TCRdb's copy has only in-frame clones and leaves some out. Of 70,000 to 100,000 clones in the sample, 85% to 90% were seen once. These data are taken from a study of control samples from healthy donors and cancer patients. Trimming cost V 5 bases and J 1 base, with 12 bases left between them. The CDR3 extends over 14 amino acids. The germline V gene encodes CDR1 MNHNY and CDR2 SVGAGI (reference sequence). The source of this sequence is a woman aged 60 to 75 with head and neck cancer. The sequenced sample consisted of PBMCs. This chain uses TRBV6-6 with TRBJ2-7, with D tentatively TRBD1 or TRBD2 (5 bases each). CDR3 DNA: TGTGCCAGCAGTACCGGGACGGCTTCCTACGAGCAGTACTTC. Translating gives CASSTGTASYEQYF.